This T cell receptor (beta chain) was profiled in a study of shared clonotypes between healthy human individuals. General study results and limits: Clonotype sharing among donors was expected to depend on sequencing depth.

Trimming removed 1 base from V and 9 bases from J; junction bases left unmatched: 10. The CDR3 is made up of 16 amino acids. CDR1 and CDR2 from the germline V gene are MGHRA and YSYEKL. To note about this clone: Its antigen is not identified.

Assay: immunoSEQ multiplex PCR; the TCRdb copy retains only in-frame clones and omits some. The repertoire holds fewer than 500,000 clones, with around 79% as singletons. Genomic DNA, for the unsorted samples, came from some 100 million PBMCs. The sample comprised PBMCs. The V gene is TRBV4-1, the J gene TRBJ2-1; 9 nucleotides match TRBD2. The receptor comes from a woman aged 40 to 50 in good health. Some clones in this sample may be carry-over from other donors' samples. The CDR3 loop is CASSQGTVAGESEQFF. The CDR3 DNA follows: TGCGCCAGCAGCCAAGGTACGGTAGCGGGAGAAAGTGAGCAGTTCTTC.